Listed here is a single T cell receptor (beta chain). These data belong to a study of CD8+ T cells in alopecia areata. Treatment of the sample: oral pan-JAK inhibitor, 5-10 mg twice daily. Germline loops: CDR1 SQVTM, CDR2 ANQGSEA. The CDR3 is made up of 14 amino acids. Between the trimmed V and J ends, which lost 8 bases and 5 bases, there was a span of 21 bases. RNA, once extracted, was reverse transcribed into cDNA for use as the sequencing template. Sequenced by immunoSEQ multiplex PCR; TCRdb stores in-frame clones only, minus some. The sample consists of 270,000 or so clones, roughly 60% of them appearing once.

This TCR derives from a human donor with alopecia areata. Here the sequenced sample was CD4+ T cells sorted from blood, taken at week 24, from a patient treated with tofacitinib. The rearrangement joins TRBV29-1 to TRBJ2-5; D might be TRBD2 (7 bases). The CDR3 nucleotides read TGCAGCTTAACTAACGGGGGGCCAGGGGAGACCCAGTACTTC. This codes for CSLTNGGPGETQYF.